This TCR beta chain came from a study of T-cell reconstitution after alpha-beta-depleted transplantation in children (TCRdb year 2016). Study-level background: Using TCR repertoire profiling, the study quantitatively followed how T-cell immune reconstitution unfolded in children after TCRalphabeta/CD19-depleted allogeneic hematopoietic cell transplantation.

This clonotype was observed many times. The specificity of this receptor is unknown. The sample holds no much larger clone one base away, and base qualities are not on file. CDR1 and CDR2 are read off the germline V gene as SGHTA and FQGNSA. Including the terminal cysteine and phenylalanine, the CDR3 comprises 15 residues. This entry keeps only the CDR3 DNA: 45 bases, framed from base 1. V is pared back by 5 bases and J by 8 bases, with 18 bases lying between the germline termini. Library preparation was by PCR. The sequencer listed for this sample is Illumina HiSeq 2500. To normalize quantification of the TCRbeta repertoire, the TCR libraries were built with molecular barcoding that relied on unique molecular identifiers. In TCRdb, the public reads were trimmed at Q25 with fastp and aligned with MiXCR, with productive beta chains retained. Rows are unified per CDR3 protein, each entry keeping the most common DNA and genes. This sample holds 400,000 to 500,000 distinct CDR3 sequences; roughly a tenth were observed only once. The top ten hold about 5% of the sample.

Sample: PBMCs from the stem cell graft donor, taken from the stem cell graft. The source of this sequence is a human donor who donated a stem cell graft to a child with acute myeloid leukemia. This chain joins TRBV7-2 to TRBJ1-4; confidence is insufficient to name the D gene. The CDR3 in this case is CASSPQAGPSEKLFF. The sequenced DNA: TGTGCCAGCAGCCCCCAGGCAGGTCCCTCGGAAAAACTGTTTTTT.